Below, 7 T cell receptor beta chains from the same sample are listed, as sequenced in a study of cytomegalovirus exposure and HLA in healthy donors. The PCR ran on 60 Vbeta and 13 Jbeta primers. Profiled with immunoSEQ multiplex PCR; TCRdb holds only in-frame clones, not every one. This table has roughly 150,000 clones, around 65% appearing once. Sequences were obtained from PBMCs. The receptors shown here come from a woman aged 25 to 39 in good health and CMV-seropositive.

This chain links TRBV28 with TRBJ2-1, with D unresolved. The CDR3 extends over 16 amino acids. The germline CDR1 and CDR2 sequences are MDHEN and SYDVKM. Trimming shortened V by 3 bases and J by 5 bases, and 17 bases separated the two germline ends. As DNA, the CDR3 is TGTGCCAGCAGTTTGGTTTGGGCAGGCCAGAACAATGAGCAGTTCTTC. It translates to CASSLVWAGQNNEQFF.

This rearrangement joins TRBV25-1 to TRBJ1-2; TRBD1 is a possible D gene (5 bases). This CDR3 comprises 15 residues. Trimming pared 6 bases from V and 5 bases from J, leaving 19 bases between. In germline, CDR1 is MGHDK, CDR2 SYGVNS. The CDR3 nucleotides are TGTGCCAGCAGCCTGATGACCGACAGCGTATATGGCTACACCTTC. Translated, it gives CASSLMTDSVYGYTF.

The CDR3 region has the DNA TGCAGCGTTGAAGACGGTGCAACTGAAGCTTTCTTT. Residues: CSVEDGATEAFF. The rearrangement joins TRBV29-1 to TRBJ1-1; D is ambiguous. V lost 0 bases to trimming and J lost 5 bases, with 7 bases between them. Germline CDR1 reads SQVTM; CDR2 reads ANQGSEA. This CDR3 spans 12 amino acids. The full variable domain, its missing parts supplied by reference TRBV29-1 and TRBJ1-1, is SAVISQKPSRDICQRGTSLTIQCQVDSQVTMMFWYRQQPGQSLTLIATANQGSEATYESGFVIDKFPISRPNLTFSTLTVSNMSPEDSSIYLCSVEDGATEAFFGQGTRLTVV.

In its sample, this clone was seen a few times. The chain has TRBV11-2 and TRBJ2-1; 7 nucleotides match TRBD1. With 0 bases clipped from V and 2 bases from J, the junction kept 1 base outside the gene matches. This CDR3 contains 15 residues. Germline values: CDR1 SGHAT, CDR2 FQNNGV. The CDR3 sequence: CASSLERGPYNEQFF. The CDR3 region has the DNA TGTGCCAGCAGCTTAGAAAGGGGGCCCTACAATGAGCAGTTCTTC. The complete variable domain, with remaining parts taken from reference TRBV11-2 and TRBJ2-1, reads EAGVAQSPRYKIIEKRQSVAFWCNPISGHATLYWYQQILGQGPKLLIQFQNNGVVDDSQLPKDRFSAERLKGVDSTLKIQPAKLEDSAVYLCASSLERGPYNEQFFGPGTRLTVL.

V gene TRBV7-9 combines with J gene TRBJ2-1; 12 bases map to TRBD2. Germline CDR1 SEHNR, CDR2 FQNEAQ (reference sequence). The CDR3 covers 16 residues. V lost 5 bases to trimming and J lost 7 bases; unmatched junction nucleotides: 9. The CDR3 coding sequence is TGTGCCAGCAGCCCCCTAGCGGGAGGGCCTTATAATGAGCAGTTCTTC. Residues: CASSPLAGGPYNEQFF.

The chain joins TRBV7-9 to TRBJ2-3; 7 bases map to TRBD1. The CDR3 covers 14 residues. V lost 2 bases and J lost 4; bases outside the gene matches: 3. The germline V gene encodes CDR1 SEHNR and CDR2 FQNEAQ (reference sequence). The CDR3 DNA is TGTGCCAGCAGCTTATCGAGGGGGCCAGATACGCAGTATTTT. Residues: CASSLSRGPDTQYF.

This clone was counted once. The rearrangement links TRBV7-2 to TRBJ2-1; maybe TRBD1 (5 bases). This CDR3 has 15 amino acids. In germline, CDR1 is SGHTA, CDR2 FQGNSA. The germline V and J ends were trimmed by 2 bases and 2 bases, with 10 bases remaining between them. The CDR3 loop reads CASSLSRGTYNEQFF. For the CDR3, the DNA is TGTGCCAGCAGCTTATCTAGGGGAACCTACAATGAGCAGTTCTTC.